One and the same sample provided the 22 T cell receptor beta chains below, sequenced in a study of blood T cell repertoires in COVID-19. Sequencing was performed with immunoSEQ multiplex PCR; in TCRdb, only in-frame clones are kept and a portion is missing. The table records 75,000 to 100,000 clones, 70% to 90% of them present only once. The sequencing input was peripheral blood. All receptors derive from a man in his 70s with acute or convalescent COVID-19.

V usage is TRBV18 and J usage is TRBJ2-2; the D gene is possibly TRBD2 (6 bases). Trimming left V 1 base short and J 2 bases short, with 14 bases between. Looked up from germline, CDR1 is KGHSH and CDR2 is LQKENI. This CDR3 is 17 amino acids long. The DNA of the CDR3 is TGTGCCAGCTCACCACTCTCGGGCGGGACTAACACCGGGGAGCTGTTTTTT. Its protein product is CASSPLSGGTNTGELFF.

The rearrangement joins TRBV19 to TRBJ1-5; 7 bases match TRBD1. The CDR3 is made up of 16 amino acids. Germline V gives CDR1 LNHDA, CDR2 SQIVND (reference sequence). Trimming took 9 bases from V and 4 from J; bases not matched to a gene: 15. CDR3 protein: CASHFRGQTNNQPQHF. CDR3 nucleotide sequence: TGTGCCAGCCATTTTAGGGGACAGACGAATAATCAGCCCCAGCATTTT.

The rearrangement uses TRBV14 and TRBJ2-1, with 7 bases identical to TRBD2. This CDR3 has 17 residues. Per germline, CDR1 SGHDN and CDR2 FVKESK. V shed 1 base and J 6 bases; nucleotides not matched to a gene: 12. The DNA of the CDR3 is TGTGCCAGCAGCCAAGTGGGGAAGGCGGGAGCAGGCAATGAGCAGTTCTTC. Translation: CASSQVGKAGAGNEQFF. Full variable domain (missing parts from reference TRBV14 and TRBJ2-1): EAGVTQFPSHSVIEKGQTVTLRCDPISGHDNLYWYRRVMGKEIKFLLHFVKESKQDESGMPNNRFLAERTGGTYSTLKVQPAELEDSGVYFCASSQVGKAGAGNEQFFGPGTRLTVL.

The CDR3 region has the DNA TGCGCCAGCAGCCGGTCTTTAAACCCGGGGACTCAGGGTTCTGGGGCCAACGTCCTGACTTTC. Protein: CASSRSLNPGTQGSGANVLTF. J is TRBJ2-6 and V is TRBV5-1; D perhaps matches TRBD2 (6 bases). The CDR3 contains 21 residues. Per the germline V gene, CDR1 is SGHRS and CDR2 is YFSETQ. Trimming cost V 4 bases and J 1 base, with 27 bases left between them.

The rearrangement uses TRBV10-3 and TRBJ2-5, with D possibly matching TRBD2 (5 bases). The CDR3 consists of 15 residues. V was trimmed by 0 bases and J by 5 bases, leaving 13 bases between them. In germline, CDR1 is ENHRY, CDR2 SYGVKD. For the CDR3, the DNA is TGTGCCATCAGTGAGTCACGGGGTTACCCGGAGACCCAGTACTTC. Protein sequence: CAISESRGYPETQYF.

The rearrangement uses TRBV20-1 and TRBJ2-5; D gene ambiguous. Trimming removed 4 bases at V and 4 bases at J, with 4 bases between. Germline V gene data show CDR1 as DFQATT and CDR2 as SNEGSKA (reference sequence). CDR3 length: 10 residues. CDR3 residues: CSAIGETQYF. The CDR3, as DNA: TGCAGTGCTATCGGAGAGACCCAGTACTTC.

V gene TRBV6-5 combines with J gene TRBJ2-3; the match to TRBD2 covers 8 bases. The CDR3 spans 15 residues. The trim removed 7 bases at V and 1 base at J, leaving 7 bases unmatched. CDR1 is MNHEY and CDR2 is SVGAGI in the germline V gene. The CDR3 DNA follows: TGTGCCAGCACCAGCGGGGGAGCTGGCACAGATACGCAGTATTTT. Its protein is CASTSGGAGTDTQYF.

The chain recombines TRBV24-1 with TRBJ1-2; D is possibly TRBD1 (5 bases). V was shortened by 4 bases and J by 4 bases, with 12 bases between the two germline ends. The CDR3 is 14 residues long. The germline V gene encodes CDR1 KGHDR and CDR2 SFDVKD. DNA for the CDR3: TGTGCCACCAGTGACCCGGCAGGGCCCTATGGCTACACCTTC. The encoded protein is CATSDPAGPYGYTF.

The CDR3 bases are TGTGCCAGCAGTGGCCAGGGACAGGGGCTCAATCAGCCCCAGCATTTT. It encodes CASSGQGQGLNQPQHF. The chain recombines TRBV27 with TRBJ1-5; TRBD1 agrees at 10 bases. Germline V gene sequence: CDR1 MNHEY, CDR2 SMNVEV (reference sequence). V dropped 5 bases and J dropped 3; count of bases not matched to a gene: 7. The CDR3 totals 16 residues.

This clone was observed a handful of times. This chain connects TRBV7-2 to TRBJ1-5; D is uncertain. V was pared by 3 bases and J by 5 bases, with 11 bases between. The germline CDR1 and CDR2 sequences are SGHTA and FQGNSA. The CDR3 spans 14 residues. Here the CDR3 DNA reads TGTGCCAGCAGCTTCATACTAGGCGATCAGCCCCAGCATTTT. This sequence encodes CASSFILGDQPQHF.

This chain joins TRBV7-9 and TRBJ1-6; 9 bases align to TRBD1. The CDR3 is 14 amino acids. Germline V gene lookup returns CDR1 SEHNR and CDR2 FQNEAQ (reference sequence). J was trimmed by 5 bases and V by 5 bases; bases with no gene match: 1. The CDR3 here is CASSRTGDNSPLHF. CDR3 DNA: TGTGCCAGCAGCCGGACAGGGGATAATTCACCCCTCCACTTT.

The genes are TRBV5-1 and TRBJ2-7; D gene ambiguous. In germline, CDR1 is SGHRS, CDR2 YFSETQ. The CDR3 has 13 amino acids. V lost 0 bases to trimming and J lost 2 bases, with 6 bases between them. CDR3 residues: CASSLGGTYEQYF. The CDR3 DNA sequence: TGCGCCAGCAGCTTGGGAGGTACCTACGAGCAGTACTTC.

This clone was recorded only once. V gene TRBV3-1 (or the pseudogene TRBV3-2) combines with J gene TRBJ1-1; 9 positions agree with TRBD1. The V gene's germline CDR1 is LGHDT and CDR2 YNNKEL (reference sequence). V dropped 1 base and J dropped 7; count of bases not matched to a gene: 4. The CDR3 spans 14 residues. The CDR3 sequence is CASSQVQGAGEAFF. The CDR3 nucleotides read TGTGCCAGCAGCCAAGTACAGGGGGCTGGTGAAGCTTTCTTT.

The chain combines TRBV10-3 with TRBJ2-7, with 11 bases aligning to TRBD1. V trimming: 6 bases; J trimming: 2 bases; junction bases outside the gene matches: 9. The CDR3 is 16 residues long. Germline V gene lookup returns CDR1 ENHRY and CDR2 SYGVKD. The CDR3 region is CAISWDRGAITYEQYF. Here the CDR3 DNA reads TGTGCCATCAGCTGGGACAGGGGGGCGATAACCTACGAGCAGTACTTC.

The gene calls are TRBV5-1 and TRBJ2-1, with TRBD2 identical over 14 bases. J gave up 5 bases and V 4 bases, and 8 bases lay outside the gene matches. The CDR3 extends over 17 amino acids. The germline V gene encodes CDR1 SGHRS and CDR2 YFSETQ. CDR3 nucleotides: TGCGCCAGCAGCACGACTAGCGGGAGGGCTTCTAACAATGAGCAGTTCTTC. Amino acids: CASSTTSGRASNNEQFF.

The gene calls are TRBV7-2 and TRBJ1-5; no firm D call. This CDR3 has 14 residues. Trimming pared 2 bases from V and 1 base from J, leaving 6 bases between. Germline V gives CDR1 SGHTA, CDR2 FQGNSA. For the CDR3, the DNA is TGTGCCAGCAGCTTAACGGGAAGCAATCAGCCCCAGCATTTT. Protein: CASSLTGSNQPQHF.

The chain couples TRBV10-1 to TRBJ2-1; 7 bases line up with TRBD2. Per the germline V gene, CDR1 is WNHNN and CDR2 is SYGVQD (reference sequence). The CDR3 spans 15 residues. V dropped 2 bases and J dropped 7; count of bases not matched to a gene: 8. In DNA form, the CDR3 reads TGCGCCAGCAGTGAGGCGGGAGAAGGAAGGAATGAGCAGTTCTTC. It translates to CASSEAGEGRNEQFF.

In this sample, this clone turned up a few times. The chain couples TRBV5-1 to TRBJ2-5; D possibly corresponds to TRBD2 (7 bases). The CDR3 consists of 16 residues. With 0 bases removed from V and 7 bases from J, the gap between germline ends came to 19 bases. The germline CDR1 and CDR2 sequences are SGHRS and YFSETQ. The CDR3 protein is CASSLAAGGPAGTQYF. In DNA, the CDR3 is TGCGCCAGCAGCTTGGCTGCCGGGGGGCCGGCAGGGACCCAGTACTTC.

This chain uses TRBV5-1 with TRBJ2-3; D possibly corresponds to TRBD1 (6 bases). This CDR3 contains 17 residues. Germline V CDR1 and CDR2: SGHRS, YFSETQ. Trimming left V 4 bases short and J 0 bases short, with 18 bases between. The CDR3 region is CASSLGWGQGSTDTQYF. For the CDR3, the DNA is TGCGCCAGCAGCCTGGGGTGGGGACAAGGGAGCACAGATACGCAGTATTTT.

The genes are TRBV4-3 and TRBJ1-6; D perhaps matches TRBD1 (5 bases). The germline CDR1 and CDR2 sequences are LGHNA and YSLEER. The CDR3 has 15 residues. Trimming removed 2 bases at V and 6 bases at J, with 11 bases between. The CDR3 sequence is CASSQHGGTNSPLHF. The CDR3 bases are TGCGCCAGCAGCCAACATGGGGGGACTAATTCACCCCTCCACTTT.

This chain joins TRBV7-9 and TRBJ2-1; weak D call: TRBD2 (6 bases). Per germline, CDR1 SEHNR and CDR2 FQNEAQ (reference sequence). CDR3 length equals 19 residues. V was trimmed by 5 bases and J by 0 bases, leaving 23 bases between them. This CDR3 reads CASSEAAASGRASYNEQFF. Written as DNA, the CDR3 is TGTGCCAGCAGCGAAGCCGCGGCGAGCGGGCGTGCCTCCTACAATGAGCAGTTCTTC.

The chain is built from TRBV18 and TRBJ2-5, with D maybe TRBD2 (5 bases). Germline CDR1 KGHSH, CDR2 LQKENI. V was pared by 6 bases and J by 5 bases, with 13 bases between. The CDR3 contains 13 residues. CDR3 sequence reads: CASSRTVLETQYF. CDR3 nucleotides: TGTGCCAGCTCCCGGACTGTTCTTGAGACCCAGTACTTC.